The following is a TCR beta chain sequence with its context. The sample holds one count of this clone. Which antigen it targets is not known. Base qualities were left out, and no much larger clone turns up one base away. This sample was taken from a study of blood T cell repertoires in COVID-19 (dated by TCRdb to the early 2020s). Regarding the study in general: Samples covering the acute and convalescent phases of COVID-19 were provided by collaborators in the United States, Italy and Spain. The prospective study material was composed of cDNA or gDNA derived from T cells, B-cell-depleted T cells, or PBMCs. The dataset comprised deeply sampled blood TCRbeta repertoires from subjects exposed to, actively infected with, or recovered from COVID-19. The repertoires were released in a freely available public database meant as a resource for research on the immune response to SARS-CoV-2. Samples were obtained from the ongoing ImmuneRACE study (first 160 participants) and from approximately 1,200 subjects provided by 6 global collaborators. The sample metadata nearly always contained a de-identified subject ID, COVID-19 status, age in years and sex. Where available, HLA class I and class II types were taken from metadata supplied by the sample provider and were not determined by assay-based typing.

TCRbeta CDR3 regions were amplified from genomic DNA by means of the immunoSEQ Assay, a bias-controlled multiplex PCR. Concerning the study's data processing: Nucleated cell counts per sample were estimated from amplification of reference gene primers within the assay. To quantify the absolute abundance of each unique TCRbeta CDR3 rearrangement, sequence reads were collapsed and filtered. For each sample, productive Simpson clonality was calculated as the square root of Simpson's diversity index across productive rearrangements. TCRdb retrieved this table from immuneACCESS and kept in-frame rearrangements only. Not all clones are present; in checked studies, unresolved V genes account for under half, and no reason is known for the remainder. The DNA was the basis for D and trimming; V, J and clone size are from that table. This sample lists some 72,000 clones; around 88% were detected once. Together, the top ten hold 0.58% of the sample.

The CDR3 contains 14 residues, cysteine and phenylalanine counted. Only CDR3 DNA remains: 42 bases, in frame from the first base. CDR1 and CDR2 (SGHKS, YYEKEE) derive from the germline V gene (reference sequence). V loses 0 bases, J loses 4 bases, and the germline ends lie 11 bases apart. Points the paper makes about the study in general: The quantity of clinical and demographic metadata differed by source and by participant and was supplied without curation.

Whole blood was collected in K2EDTA tubes by collaborating institutions according to the institutions' own protocols. For TCRbeta analysis, collaborators shipped samples in one of three forms: frozen whole blood, isolated PBMCs, or DNA extracted from either of those sample types. Here the chain combines TRBV5-5 and TRBJ2-7; TRBD1 could be the D gene, as 5 bases match. This TCR was recovered from a man between 60 and 75 years old with acute or convalescent COVID-19. The sample was peripheral blood. CDR3 reads: CASSLEGVRYEQYF. DNA sequence: TGTGCCAGCAGCTTGGAAGGGGTGAGGTACGAGCAGTACTTC. The variable domain in full, with residues beyond the CDR3 obtained from the reference TRBV5-5 and TRBJ2-7 genes, is DAGVTQSPTHLIKTRGQQVTLRCSPISGHKSVSWYQQVLGQGPQFIFQYYEKEERGRGNFPDRFSARQFPNYSSELNVNALLLGDSALYLCASSLEGVRYEQYFGPGTRLTVT.